These T cell receptor beta chains were read from a single sample in a study of cytotoxic CD8 clonotypes in ibrutinib-treated CLL. Sequencing was performed with immunoSEQ multiplex PCR; in TCRdb, only in-frame clones are kept and a portion is missing. Among around 300,000 clones listed, around four fifths were seen once. The specimen was PBMCs, collected before ibrutinib treatment. The receptors shown here come from a human donor with chronic lymphocytic leukemia. Both conserved end residues are part of each CDR3. Each record gives: J gene, V gene, D gene, clone size, CDR3 DNA, CDR3 protein. D genes are given only for firm matches. A clone size is listed for some rows: how often the clone was seen (once, few, many), or a class if it is expanded.

>TRBJ1-4|TRBV27|NA|few
TGTGCCAGCAGGTCGGGTGAAAAACTGTTTTTT
CASRSGEKLFF
>TRBJ2-7|TRBV7-2|NA|NA
TGTGCCAGCAGCTTAGCGGGGGCGGGGGTTAGGAACGAGCAGTACTTC
CASSLAGAGVRNEQYF
>TRBJ2-7|TRBV18|NA|NA
TGTGCCAGCTCACCGGGATGGGACGAGCAGTACTTC
CASSPGWDEQYF
>TRBJ2-5|TRBV27|NA|NA
TGTGCCAGCAGTTCAGCCGCTCAAGAGACCCAGTACTTC
CASSSAAQETQYF
>TRBJ2-7|TRBV6-1|NA|NA
TGTGCCAGCAGTGATCGGCCAAATATCTACGAGCAGTACTTC
CASSDRPNIYEQYF
>TRBJ2-3|TRBV20-1|TRBD1|few
TGCAGTGCTAGGAGGGGGCGTACGCAGTATTTT
CSARRGRTQYF
>TRBJ2-3|TRBV10-3|TRBD2|NA
TGTGCCATCAACTCTATCTCCCGGGAGGGGACAGATACGCAGTATTTT
CAINSISREGTDTQYF
>TRBJ2-5|TRBV5-1|NA|NA
TGCGCCAGCAGCTCACAGGGACAAGAGACCCAGTACTTC
CASSSQGQETQYF
>TRBJ2-5|TRBV2|NA|once
TGTGCCAGCAGTGAAGCGCGGGTGGGCGCTGGGTCAGAGACCCAGTACTTC
CASSEARVGAGSETQYF
>TRBJ2-3|TRBV27|NA|NA
TGTGCCAGCGGAACTCGAGACAGGAATACGCAGTATTTT
CASGTRDRNTQYF
>TRBJ2-1|TRBV4-3|NA|NA
TGCGCCAGCAGCCTCGGGGAGGGACACTACAATGAGCAGTTCTTC
CASSLGEGHYNEQFF
>TRBJ2-5|TRBV27|TRBD2|NA
TGTGCCAGCAGTTTGGGGACTAGCGGGAGAGGAGAAGAGACCCAGTACTTC
CASSLGTSGRGEETQYF
>TRBJ2-2|TRBV7-6|TRBD2|NA
TGTGCCAGCAGCTTTCTAGAGCGGGAGAACACCGGGGAGCTGTTTTTT
CASSFLERENTGELFF
>TRBJ2-3|TRBV4-1|TRBD2|once
TGCGCCAGCAGCCAAGATAAATATAGCGGGGGGGGAGATACGCAGTATTTT
CASSQDKYSGGGDTQYF
>TRBJ2-3|TRBV18|NA|NA
TGTGCCAGCTCACCCTTGGACTGGGGGAAGACAGATACGCAGTATTTT
CASSPLDWGKTDTQYF
>TRBJ2-1|TRBV5-1|TRBD2|NA
TGCGCCAGCAACAGACTAGCGGGAGGGGACAATGAGCAGTTCTTC
CASNRLAGGDNEQFF
>TRBJ2-1|TRBV5-5|NA|NA
TGTGCCAGCAGCTTGTCCGGACTCTCCTACAATGAGCAGTTCTTC
CASSLSGLSYNEQFF
>TRBJ2-2|TRBV27|TRBD1|NA
TGTGCCAGCAGTTTACTACGCCTTCGACAGGGTCGGTCCGGGGAGCTGTTTTTT
CASSLLRLRQGRSGELFF
>TRBJ2-5|TRBV9|NA|NA
TGTGCCAGCAGCGTATCTTCTCAGGGCGAGACCCAGTACTTC
CASSVSSQGETQYF
>TRBJ1-4|TRBV18|NA|NA
TGTGCCAGCTCGCACACGGGTGGAGCTAATGAAAAACTGTTTTTT
CASSHTGGANEKLFF
>TRBJ2-7|TRBV9|NA|NA
TGTGCCAGCAGCGTAGCCACCGACGGCTACGAGCAGTACTTC
CASSVATDGYEQYF